This T cell receptor beta chain was obtained from a study of blood T cell repertoires in COVID-19 (dated by TCRdb to between 2020 and 2021). Looking at the study overall: The collaborator samples originated in the United States, Italy and Spain and spanned the acute and convalescent phases of COVID-19. The prospective study material was composed of cDNA or gDNA derived from T cells, B-cell-depleted T cells, or PBMCs. The samples were drawn from two sources: the first 160 participants of the ongoing ImmuneRACE study, and fewer than 1,500 subjects contributed by 6 global collaborators. The repertoires were released in a freely available public database meant as a resource for research on the immune response to SARS-CoV-2. Nearly every sample came with metadata listing a de-identified subject ID, COVID-19 status, age in years and sex. HLA class I and class II types, where available, came from metadata supplied by the sample provider rather than from assay-based typing. Deeply sampled blood TCRbeta repertoires from subjects exposed to, actively infected with, or recovered from COVID-19 were included in the dataset. The paper as a whole reports these results and caveats: The amount of clinical and demographic metadata varied by source and participant and was provided uncurated.

TCRbeta CDR3 regions were amplified from genomic DNA by means of the immunoSEQ Assay, a bias-controlled multiplex PCR. Turning to the authors' computational methods: The number of nucleated cells in each sample was estimated from the amplification of reference gene primers within the assay. To quantify the absolute abundance of each unique TCRbeta CDR3 rearrangement, sequence reads were collapsed and filtered. Productive Simpson clonality was computed per sample as the square root of Simpson's diversity index over productive rearrangements. In its TCRdb copy, this immuneACCESS table keeps in-frame sequences only and misses some clones. Where compared with another copy, unresolved V genes explain less than half of these, and the others have no known cause. The V and J calls and clone size are taken from that table; D and trimming were inferred from the DNA. For this sample the table gives roughly 260,000 clones, of which about 90% were detected only once. The ten largest clones take up about 10% of the sample.

In regard to this clone: Its antigen is currently not known. It has no much larger one-base neighbor in the sample; base qualities were not kept. This sample includes further DNA sequences coding for the same CDR3.

At one collaborating source in Seattle, patients were enrolled during active infection and were followed longitudinally through the course of disease. The collaborating institutions used their own protocols to collect whole blood in K2EDTA tubes. For TCRbeta analysis, collaborators shipped samples as frozen whole blood, isolated PBMCs, or DNA extracted from either of those sample types. Material: peripheral blood. This receptor was obtained from a woman aged 25 to 39 with COVID-19, enrolled during active disease.

At the DNA level, the sequence is TGTGCCAGCAGCTCAACTAGCGGGAGTTACGAGCAGTACTTC. Its translation is CASSSTSGSYEQYF. Rearrangement joined TRBV7-9 to TRBJ2-7; TRBD2 agrees with 11 junctional bases. V has 4 bases trimmed and J has 4 bases trimmed; junction bases matching no gene number 3. CDR1 and CDR2, per the germline V gene (reference sequence), are SEHNR and FQNEAQ. From its cysteine to its phenylalanine, the CDR3 spans 14 amino acids. Left in the record is the CDR3 DNA by itself, 42 bases read in frame from the first base.